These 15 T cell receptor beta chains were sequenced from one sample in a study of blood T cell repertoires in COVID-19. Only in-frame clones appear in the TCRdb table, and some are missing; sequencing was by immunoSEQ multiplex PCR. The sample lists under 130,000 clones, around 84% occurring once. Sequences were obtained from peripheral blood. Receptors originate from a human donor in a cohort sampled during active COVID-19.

The chain's CDR3 is CASSPRGTGGRYEQYF. In DNA, the CDR3 is TGTGCCAGCAGCCCTAGGGGGACAGGGGGCCGCTACGAGCAGTACTTC. The chain employs TRBV7-2 and TRBJ2-7; TRBD1 aligns across 12 bases. Germline V gene sequence: CDR1 SGHTA, CDR2 FQGNSA. The CDR3 length is 16 residues. V was clipped by 5 bases and J by 3 bases; unmatched bases: 8. Full variable domain (remainder filled in from reference TRBV7-2 and TRBJ2-7): GAGVSQSPSNKVTEKGKDVELRCDPISGHTALYWYRQSLGQGLEFLIYFQGNSAPDKSGLPSDRFSAERTGGSVSTLTIQRTQQEDSAVYLCASSPRGTGGRYEQYFGPGTRLTVT.

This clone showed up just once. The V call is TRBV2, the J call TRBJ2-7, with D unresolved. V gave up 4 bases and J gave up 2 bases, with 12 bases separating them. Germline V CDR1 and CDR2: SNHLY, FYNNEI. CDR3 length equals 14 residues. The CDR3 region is CASSANGQPYEQYF. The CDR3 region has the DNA TGTGCCAGCAGTGCAAATGGGCAACCCTACGAGCAGTACTTC.

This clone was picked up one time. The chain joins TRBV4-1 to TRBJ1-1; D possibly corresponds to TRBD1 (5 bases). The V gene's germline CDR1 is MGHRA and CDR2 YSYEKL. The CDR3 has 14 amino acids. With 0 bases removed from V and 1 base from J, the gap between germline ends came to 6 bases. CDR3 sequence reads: CASSQETANTEAFF. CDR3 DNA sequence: TGCGCCAGCAGCCAAGAGACAGCGAACACTGAAGCTTTCTTT.

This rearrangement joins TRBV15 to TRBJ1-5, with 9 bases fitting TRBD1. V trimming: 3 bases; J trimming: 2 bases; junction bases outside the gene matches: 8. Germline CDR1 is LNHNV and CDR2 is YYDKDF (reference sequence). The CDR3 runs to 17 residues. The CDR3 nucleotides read TGTGCCACCAGCAGGGGACAGGGAGGGGGTGGCAATCAGCCCCAGCATTTT. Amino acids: CATSRGQGGGGNQPQHF.

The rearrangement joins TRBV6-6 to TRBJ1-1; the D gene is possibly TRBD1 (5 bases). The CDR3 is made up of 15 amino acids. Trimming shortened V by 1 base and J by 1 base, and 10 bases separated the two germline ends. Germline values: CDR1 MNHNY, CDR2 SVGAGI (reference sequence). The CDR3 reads CASSYFGGSNTEAFF. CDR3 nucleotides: TGTGCCAGCAGTTACTTCGGGGGTTCGAACACTGAAGCTTTCTTT.

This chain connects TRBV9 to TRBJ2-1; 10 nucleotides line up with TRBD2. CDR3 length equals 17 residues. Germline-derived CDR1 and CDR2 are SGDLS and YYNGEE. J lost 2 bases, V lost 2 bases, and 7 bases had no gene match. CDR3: CASSVPAGGEPYNEQFF. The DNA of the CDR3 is TGTGCCAGCAGCGTGCCAGCGGGGGGGGAACCCTACAATGAGCAGTTCTTC.

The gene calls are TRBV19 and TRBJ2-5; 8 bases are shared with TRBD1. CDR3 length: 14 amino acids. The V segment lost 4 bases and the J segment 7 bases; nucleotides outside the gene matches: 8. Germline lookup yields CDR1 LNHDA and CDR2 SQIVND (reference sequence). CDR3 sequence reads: CASSKAGGIGTQYF. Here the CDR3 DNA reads TGTGCCAGTAGTAAGGCAGGGGGCATCGGGACCCAGTACTTC.

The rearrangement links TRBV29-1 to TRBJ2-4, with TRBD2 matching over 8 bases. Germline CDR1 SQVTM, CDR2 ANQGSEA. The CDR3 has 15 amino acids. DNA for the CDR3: TGCAAACGGAGGGGTAGCGGGAAAGCCAAAAACATTCAGTACTTC. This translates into CKRRGSGKAKNIQYF.

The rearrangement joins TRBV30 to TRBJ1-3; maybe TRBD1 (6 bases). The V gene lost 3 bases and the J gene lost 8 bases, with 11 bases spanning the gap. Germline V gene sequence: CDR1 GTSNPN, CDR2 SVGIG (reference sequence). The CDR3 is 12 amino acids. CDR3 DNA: TGTGCCTGGAGCAGGGGAAGGGACACCATATATTTT. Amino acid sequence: CAWSRGRDTIYF.

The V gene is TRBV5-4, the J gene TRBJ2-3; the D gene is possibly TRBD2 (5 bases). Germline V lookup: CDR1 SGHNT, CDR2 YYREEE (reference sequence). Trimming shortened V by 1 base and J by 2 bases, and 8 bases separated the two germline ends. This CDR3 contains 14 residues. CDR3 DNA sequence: TGTGCCAGCAGCTTGCTCGGGGTCACAGATACGCAGTATTTT. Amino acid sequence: CASSLLGVTDTQYF.

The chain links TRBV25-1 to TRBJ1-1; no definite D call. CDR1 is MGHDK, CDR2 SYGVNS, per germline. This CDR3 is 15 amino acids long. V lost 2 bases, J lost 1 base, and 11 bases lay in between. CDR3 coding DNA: TGTGCCAGCAGTGAAGGTGGAGGGAGGAACACTGAAGCTTTCTTT. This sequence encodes CASSEGGGRNTEAFF.

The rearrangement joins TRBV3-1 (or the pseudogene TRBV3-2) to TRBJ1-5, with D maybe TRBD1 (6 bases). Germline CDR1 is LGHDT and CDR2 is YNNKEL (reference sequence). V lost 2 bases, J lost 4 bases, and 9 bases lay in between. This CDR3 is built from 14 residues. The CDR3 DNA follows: TGTGCCAGCAGCCAACGGGACACAAATCAGCCCCAGCATTTT. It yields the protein CASSQRDTNQPQHF.

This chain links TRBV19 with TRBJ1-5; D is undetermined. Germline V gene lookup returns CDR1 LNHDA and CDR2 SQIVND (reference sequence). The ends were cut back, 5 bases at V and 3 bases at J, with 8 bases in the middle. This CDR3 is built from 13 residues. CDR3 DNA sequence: TGTGCCAGTAGTGGGCAGAACAATCAGCCCCAGCATTTT. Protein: CASSGQNNQPQHF.

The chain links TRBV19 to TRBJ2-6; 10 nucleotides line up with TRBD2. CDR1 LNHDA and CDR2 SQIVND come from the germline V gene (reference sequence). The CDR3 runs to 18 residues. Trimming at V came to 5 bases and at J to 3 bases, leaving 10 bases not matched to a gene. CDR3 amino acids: CASSLSSGRAGGANVLTF. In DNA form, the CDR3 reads TGTGCCAGTAGTCTATCAAGCGGGAGGGCCGGTGGGGCCAACGTCCTGACTTTC.

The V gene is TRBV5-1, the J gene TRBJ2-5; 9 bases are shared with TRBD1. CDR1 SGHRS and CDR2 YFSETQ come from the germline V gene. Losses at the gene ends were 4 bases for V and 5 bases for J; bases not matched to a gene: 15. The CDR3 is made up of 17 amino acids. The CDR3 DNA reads TGCGCCAGCAGCACAGGGACAGGGCGTTCCCTGATGGAGACCCAGTACTTC. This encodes CASSTGTGRSLMETQYF.